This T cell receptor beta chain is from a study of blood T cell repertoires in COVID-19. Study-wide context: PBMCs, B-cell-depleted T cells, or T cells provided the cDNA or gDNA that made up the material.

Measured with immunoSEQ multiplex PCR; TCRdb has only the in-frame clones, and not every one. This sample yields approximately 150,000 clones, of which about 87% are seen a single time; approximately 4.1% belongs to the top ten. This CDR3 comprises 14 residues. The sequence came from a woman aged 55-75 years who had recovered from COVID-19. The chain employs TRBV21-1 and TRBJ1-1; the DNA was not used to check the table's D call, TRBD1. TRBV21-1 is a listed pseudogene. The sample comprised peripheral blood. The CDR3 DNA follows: TGTGCCAGCAGCGTCCCGGGACAGAACACTGAAGCTTTCTTT. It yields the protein CASSVPGQNTEAFF.